This T cell receptor (beta chain) was recorded in a study of cytomegalovirus exposure and HLA in healthy donors. PCR primers comprised 60 Vbeta and 13 Jbeta primers. Only in-frame clones appear in the TCRdb table, and some are missing; sequencing was by immunoSEQ multiplex PCR. The sample lists some 110,000 clones; roughly 68% were seen once. Deletions cut 4 bases from V and 2 bases from J, with 12 bases between. Per germline, CDR1 SGHDT and CDR2 YYEEEE. The CDR3 consists of 14 residues. A note on this clone: The antigen is unknown.

General study findings and limits: The study recorded 164 TCR beta chains that were cytomegalovirus-associated.

V is TRBV5-6 and J is TRBJ2-5, with D tentatively TRBD2 (5 bases). The TCR sequence derives from a man in his thirties or forties in good health and CMV-seropositive. Material: PBMCs. Written as DNA, the CDR3 is TGTGCCAGCAGCGCGGGCCGCGGGCAAGAGACCCAGTACTTC. It is translated as CASSAGRGQETQYF.